These T cell receptor beta chains were read from a single sample in a study of vaccination and CD4 T cells after COVID-19. TCRdb independently ran MiXCR on the PCR reads; one entry per CDR3 protein. This table holds about 20,000 distinct CDR3 sequences, 45% to 55% found once. Their antigens remain unidentified. Sequenced material: CD4+ T cells from blood, cultured in vitro. The receptors derive from a human donor who had recovered from COVID-19. Each CDR3 is given with its conserved first and last residue. Fields, in order: J gene, V gene, CDR3 protein.

TRBJ2-2 | TRBV19 | CASSARQGAWTGELFF
TRBJ1-5 | TRBV7-2 | CASSFTGSIEQPQHF
TRBJ1-2 | TRBV28 | CASESDQGGGGGYTF
TRBJ1-5 | TRBV27 | CASTPLLGRYNNQPQHF
TRBJ2-7 | TRBV24-1 | CATSDPCRLIPYEQYF
TRBJ1-1 | TRBV6-2/TRBV6-3 | CASRLNTEAFF
TRBJ2-3 | TRBV20-1 | CSARLARRTDTQYF
TRBJ1-1 | TRBV2 | CASSQTAGPTEAFF
TRBJ2-3 | TRBV20-1 | CSAFGRPEGTQYF
TRBJ2-7 | TRBV10-3 | CAISTGVDYEQYF
TRBJ1-1 | TRBV28 | CASSLSRAGRDTEAFF
TRBJ1-4 | TRBV20-1 | CSARDSSLTNEKLFF
TRBJ2-7 | TRBV7-8 | CASSLPRGSYEQYF
TRBJ2-7 | TRBV28 | CASLTSGVYEQYF
TRBJ2-4 | TRBV15 | CATSRDRGQSIVKNIQYF
TRBJ1-1 | TRBV2 | CASSRTGMNTEAFF
TRBJ2-1 | TRBV12-3/TRBV12-4 | CASSSGGNEQFF
TRBJ1-2 | TRBV30 | CAWRNEDGYTF
TRBJ1-1 | TRBV5-4 | CASSPQYGNTEAFF
TRBJ1-6 | TRBV6-1 | CASSLPGQGAASPLHF
TRBJ1-4 | TRBV6-5 | CASSYEGARKLFF
TRBJ2-5 | TRBV6-1 | CAGGLGLGQETQYF
TRBJ1-6 | TRBV12-3/TRBV12-4 | CASMNINSPLHF
TRBJ1-1 | TRBV11-3 | CASSLENFFSGGAGTEAFF
TRBJ2-5 | TRBV12-3/TRBV12-4 | CASSPMGLFQETQYF
TRBJ2-3 | TRBV25-1 | CASSWGDREGDTQYF
TRBJ2-3 | TRBV7-9 | CASSLDAGGINADTQYF
TRBJ2-3 | TRBV11-2 | CASSFRTSETDTQYF
TRBJ2-2 | TRBV6-1 | CASRLGLAGIGTGELFF
TRBJ2-7 | TRBV2 | CASSEGQRDYEQYF
TRBJ2-2 | TRBV11-3 | CASSPRRGNGELFF
TRBJ1-5 | TRBV5-4 | CASSSSTVKTGGQQPQHF
TRBJ1-1 | TRBV7-9 | CASSFSLGLNTEAFF
TRBJ1-2 | TRBV24-1 | CATSDPDRNYGYTF
TRBJ2-7 | TRBV7-2 | CASSLFRGLNYEQYF
TRBJ1-2 | TRBV6-1 | CASSEGPQGYGYTF
TRBJ2-4 | TRBV6-2/TRBV6-3 | CASSPGTSVNIQYF
TRBJ2-2 | TRBV29-1 | CSVVGGINAGELFF
TRBJ2-6 | TRBV11-3 | CASSSRTSGGSGAGANVLTF
TRBJ1-1 | TRBV7-8 | CASSWAAGAVNTEAFF
TRBJ2-1 | TRBV11-3 | CASSLAAGGLYNEQFF
TRBJ2-2 | TRBV4-1 | CASSQETSGELFF
TRBJ2-5 | TRBV20-1 | CSARDLLGPQETQYF
TRBJ1-1 | TRBV18 | CASSPQGGDTEAFF
TRBJ2-5 | TRBV7-9 | CASSRDSETQYF
TRBJ2-1 | TRBV20-1 | CSARPWTGDNEQFF
TRBJ1-2 | TRBV6-5 | CASSYSSGGLNYGYTF
TRBJ2-6 | TRBV2 | CASSRDSLSGANVLTF
TRBJ1-1 | TRBV18 | CASSRDNQNTEAFF
TRBJ1-3 | TRBV7-2 | CASSLAGNTIYF
TRBJ2-7 | TRBV20-1 | CSARDLTSPYEQYF
TRBJ2-3 | TRBV7-7 | CASSLAYTDTQYF
TRBJ1-1 | TRBV19 | CASSIEANTEAFF
TRBJ2-5 | TRBV10-3 | CAISISTQETQYF